The T cell receptor (beta chain) under discussion was sequenced for a study of shared clonotypes between healthy human individuals. Only in-frame clones appear in the TCRdb table, and some are missing; sequencing was by immunoSEQ multiplex PCR. The sample includes around 2.5 million clones, over 85% of them seen just once. Germline V gene lookup returns CDR1 MNHNS and CDR2 SASEGT. This CDR3 comprises 17 residues. The V and J ends lost 3 bases and 0 bases respectively, with 18 bases between them. Sequences were obtained from naive CD4+ T cells from PBMCs. Indicated subset: CD45RA+ positively selected. The TCR sequence derives from a young man in good health. Some clones in this sample may be carry-over from other donors' samples. The V gene is TRBV6-1, the J gene TRBJ2-7, with a possible D match to TRBD1 (6 bases). The CDR3 reads CASSDGQNNWYSYEQYF. DNA for the CDR3: TGTGCCAGCAGTGATGGACAGAATAACTGGTACTCCTACGAGCAGTACTTC.